Shown below are 4 T cell receptor beta chains from a single sample sequenced in a study of immune heterogeneity within non-small cell lung tumors. Template was bulk tumor genomic DNA, 450 to 750 ng per sample. Each primary tumor yielded several biopsies, collected far apart from one another at surgery. Enrolled individuals presented with untreated, newly diagnosed non-small cell lung cancer and received curative surgery. Multiplex PCR employing 32 V and 13 J primers generated amplicons of the TCR beta CDR3. TCRdb reprocessed the multiplex PCR reads with MiXCR, giving one entry per CDR3 protein. The data show 12,000 to 15,000 distinct CDR3 sequences, more than 30% seen once. The sample consisted of lung tumor tissue. Source of these receptors: a woman between 45 and 60 years old with non-small cell lung cancer.

The chain carries TRBV3-1 and TRBJ2-3, with D perhaps given as TRBD1 or TRBD2 (6 bases each). In germline, CDR1 is LGHDT, CDR2 YNNKEL (reference sequence). This CDR3 comprises 17 residues. Trimming took 1 base from V and 2 from J, leaving 16 bases between them. CDR3 region: CASSQVLAWGATDTQYF. The CDR3 nucleotides are TGTGCCAGCAGCCAAGTCCTAGCGTGGGGGGCCACAGATACGCAGTATTTT.

This clonotype has at least ten counts. This chain uses TRBV19 with TRBJ2-1; TRBD2 might be the D (6 bases). The CDR3 extends over 15 amino acids. Germline V gene data show CDR1 as LNHDA and CDR2 as SQIVND (reference sequence). The ends were cut back, 5 bases at V and 9 bases at J, with 20 bases in the middle. The CDR3 region has the DNA TGTGCCAGTAGTTCCAGCGGGCCCTCAAGGTGTGAGCAGTTCTTC. Encoded protein: CASSSSGPSRCEQFF.

This clonotype was seen repeatedly, ten times or more. This sequence joins TRBV3-1 and TRBJ1-5; no reliable D call. Trimming cost V 0 bases and J 3 bases, with 9 bases left between them. Germline assignment: CDR1 LGHDT and CDR2 YNNKEL (reference sequence). The CDR3 covers 15 residues. CDR3 in amino acids: CASSQDYGNNQPQHF. DNA for the CDR3: TGTGCCAGCAGCCAAGATTATGGCAACAATCAGCCCCAGCATTTT.

Notes on this clonotype: It may be a read error: a sequence one base away is much more abundant. The chain recombines TRBV11-3 with TRBJ2-1; D gene unclear. This CDR3 spans 15 amino acids. Germline-derived CDR1 and CDR2 are SGHNT and YENEEA. The CDR3 region is CAISFGSPLGNEQFF. The CDR3 DNA reads TGTGCCATCAGCTTTGGGTCCCCCCTGGGGAATGAGCAGTTCTTC.